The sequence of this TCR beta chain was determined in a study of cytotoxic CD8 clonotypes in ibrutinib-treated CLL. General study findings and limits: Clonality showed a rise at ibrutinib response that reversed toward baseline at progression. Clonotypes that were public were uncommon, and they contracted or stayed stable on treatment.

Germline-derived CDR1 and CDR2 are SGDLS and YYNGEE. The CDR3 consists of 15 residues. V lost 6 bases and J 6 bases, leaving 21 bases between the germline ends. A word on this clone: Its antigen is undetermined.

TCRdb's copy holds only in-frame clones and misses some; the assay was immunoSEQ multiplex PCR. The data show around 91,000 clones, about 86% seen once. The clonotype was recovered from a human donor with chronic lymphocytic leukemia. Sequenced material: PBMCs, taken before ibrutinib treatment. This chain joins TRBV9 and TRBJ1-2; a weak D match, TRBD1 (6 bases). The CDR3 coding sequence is TGTGCCAGCACCTCAGGCTTTGGGGGCGCCGATGGCTACACCTTC. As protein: CASTSGFGGADGYTF.